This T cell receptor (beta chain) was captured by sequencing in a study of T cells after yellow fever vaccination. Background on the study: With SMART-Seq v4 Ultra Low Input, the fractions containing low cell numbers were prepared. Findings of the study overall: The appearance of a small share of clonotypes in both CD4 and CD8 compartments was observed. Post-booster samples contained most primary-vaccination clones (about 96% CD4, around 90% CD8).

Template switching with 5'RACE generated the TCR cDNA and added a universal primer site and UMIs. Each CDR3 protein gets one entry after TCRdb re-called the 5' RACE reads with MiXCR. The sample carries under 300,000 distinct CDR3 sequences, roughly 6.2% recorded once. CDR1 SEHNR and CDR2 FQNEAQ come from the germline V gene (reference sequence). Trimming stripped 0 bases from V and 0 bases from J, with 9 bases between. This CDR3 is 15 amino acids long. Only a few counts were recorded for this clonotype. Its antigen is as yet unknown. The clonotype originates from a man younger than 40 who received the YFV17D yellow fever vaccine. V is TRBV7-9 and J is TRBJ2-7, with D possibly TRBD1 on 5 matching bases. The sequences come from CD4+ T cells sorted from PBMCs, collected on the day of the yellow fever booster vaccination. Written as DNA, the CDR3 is TGTGCCAGCAGCTTAGCGGGGCACAGCTCCTACGAGCAGTACTTC. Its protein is CASSLAGHSSYEQYF.